Each of the 30 T cell receptor beta chains below was sequenced from the same sample in a study of shared clonotypes between healthy human individuals. The protocol was immunoSEQ multiplex PCR, while the TCRdb copy is restricted to in-frame clones and leaves out a portion. The sample contains hundreds of thousands of clones, 90% to 96% of which appear only once. The sample consisted of naive CD4+ T cells sorted from blood. Subset specified: CD45RA+ positively selected. The receptors come from a woman in her 30s in good health.

This clone showed up just once. The V call is TRBV27, the J call TRBJ1-2; 10 bases agree with TRBD1. The CDR3 totals 15 residues. V was clipped by 5 bases and J by 4 bases; unmatched bases: 7. Germline-derived CDR1 and CDR2 are MNHEY and SMNVEV (reference sequence). The CDR3 region is CASSPGTGVVYGYTF. CDR3 bases: TGTGCCAGCAGTCCCGGGACAGGGGTTGTCTATGGCTACACCTTC.

The chain employs TRBV25-1 and TRBJ1-4, with 7 bases aligning to TRBD1. Germline CDR1 and CDR2: MGHDK and SYGVNS. The CDR3 consists of 18 residues. V gave up 1 base and J gave up 1 base; unmatched junction bases: 9. CDR3 DNA: TGTGCCAGCAGTGAATTCGCGGGCAGGGGGGGAACTAATGAAAAACTGTTTTTT. Its protein product is CASSEFAGRGGTNEKLFF.

The J gene is TRBJ2-7, the V gene TRBV7-2; D is unclear. The V gene lost 5 bases and the J gene lost 3 bases, with 17 bases spanning the gap. The CDR3 length is 15 residues. From germline, CDR1 is SGHTA and CDR2 FQGNSA. CDR3 DNA: TGTGCCAGCAGCGCTCTCTTAGGTGAACTCTACGAGCAGTACTTC. This encodes CASSALLGELYEQYF.

The V gene is TRBV11-3, the J gene TRBJ2-7; D call uncertain. Germline CDR1 and CDR2: SGHNT and YENEEA. The CDR3 length is 13 residues. V lost 3 bases and J 5 bases, leaving 11 bases between the germline ends. DNA of the CDR3: TGTGCCAGCAGCTTGGCTGAGCAGGACGAGCAGTACTTC. Its protein product is CASSLAEQDEQYF.

The chain has TRBV6-1 and TRBJ2-7; 8 positions match TRBD1. Germline V gene data show CDR1 as MNHNS and CDR2 as SASEGT. V lost 4 bases and J lost 4; bases outside the gene matches: 12. The CDR3 has 16 residues. In DNA form, the CDR3 reads TGTGCCAGCAGTGCAAACAGGGGGAACGTTGCTTACGAGCAGTACTTC. Translating gives CASSANRGNVAYEQYF.

The rearrangement links TRBV4-2 to TRBJ2-3, with 12 bases that match TRBD2. After removal of 4 bases from V and 5 bases from J, the junction contained 4 bases not matched to a gene. The germline gives CDR1 LGHNA, CDR2 YNFKEQ. The length of the CDR3 is 15 residues. The DNA for the CDR3 is TGTGCCAGCAGCCCTCGACTAGCGGGGGAAGATACGCAGTATTTT. Its protein product is CASSPRLAGEDTQYF.

This clone was seen more than once but under ten times. The chain joins TRBV2 to TRBJ1-5, with 11 bases lining up with TRBD1. The V and J ends lost 5 bases and 7 bases, in that order; junction bases with no gene match: 7. CDR3 length: 15 amino acids. Germline loops: CDR1 SNHLY, CDR2 FYNNEI. The CDR3 bases are TGTGCCAGCAGTTTCACGGACAGGGGGCGACAGCCCCAGCATTTT. Its protein is CASSFTDRGRQPQHF.

The V call is TRBV5-1, the J call TRBJ1-5; tentative D call: TRBD1 (6 bases). Germline V gives CDR1 SGHRS, CDR2 YFSETQ. The CDR3 length is 14 residues. V was clipped by 1 base and J by 7 bases, with 12 bases between them. In DNA, the CDR3 is TGCGCCAGCAGCTTGAGGGGGGGTACGCAGCCCCAGCATTTT. It translates to CASSLRGGTQPQHF.

This CDR3 reads CASSDSKTYNEQFF. In nucleotides, the CDR3 is TGTGCCAGCAGCGACTCAAAGACCTACAATGAGCAGTTCTTC. The gene calls are TRBV7-2 and TRBJ2-1; D is ambiguous. Trimming shortened V by 5 bases and J by 2 bases, and 10 bases separated the two germline ends. Per the germline V gene, CDR1 is SGHTA and CDR2 is FQGNSA. CDR3 length: 14 amino acids.

The chain links TRBV29-1 to TRBJ1-1, with 8 bases aligning to TRBD1. Looked up from germline, CDR1 is SQVTM and CDR2 is ANQGSEA. With V trimmed by 6 bases and J by 1 base, 1 base remained unmatched. The CDR3 sequence is 12 residues long. The CDR3 region has the DNA TGCAGCGTACAGGGGGGGAACACTGAAGCTTTCTTT. The encoded protein is CSVQGGNTEAFF.

This rearrangement joins TRBV11-2 to TRBJ2-1; D tentatively fits TRBD1 or TRBD2 (5 bases each). The CDR3 consists of 17 residues. In germline, CDR1 is SGHAT, CDR2 FQNNGV. V lost 0 bases and J lost 7, with 19 bases in between. CDR3 DNA sequence: TGTGCCAGCAGCTTAGATTATCGGCTAGAGGGGTGGAATGAGCAGTTCTTC. Residues: CASSLDYRLEGWNEQFF.

The V and J genes are TRBV5-1 and TRBJ2-7, with D perhaps given as TRBD1 or TRBD2 (5 bases each). The germline V and J ends were trimmed by 1 base and 6 bases, with 11 bases remaining between them. This CDR3 has 13 amino acids. Per germline, CDR1 SGHRS and CDR2 YFSETQ. The CDR3 DNA is TGCGCCAGCAGCTTGTCTTCGGGGACCGAGCAGTACTTC. This gives the protein CASSLSSGTEQYF.

This chain joins TRBV15 and TRBJ1-5; a possible D gene is TRBD1 (6 bases). The V gene's germline CDR1 is LNHNV and CDR2 YYDKDF (reference sequence). This CDR3 is 17 amino acids long. V lost 5 bases to trimming and J lost 2 bases, with 19 bases between them. The CDR3 DNA is TGTGCCACCAGCGGGGGCTTGGTGGCGGGGGGCAATCAGCCCCAGCATTTT. Its protein product is CATSGGLVAGGNQPQHF. The full variable domain, completed using reference TRBV15 and TRBJ1-5, is DAMVIQNPRYQVTQFGKPVTLSCSQTLNHNVMYWYQQKSSQAPKLLFHYYDKDFNNEADTPDNFQSRRPNTSFCFLDIRSPGLGDTAMYLCATSGGLVAGGNQPQHFGDGTRLSIL.

This sequence joins TRBV5-4 and TRBJ2-6, with 8 bases that match TRBD2. Germline V gives CDR1 SGHNT, CDR2 YYREEE (reference sequence). CDR3 size: 18 residues. The junction had 13 bases not matched to a gene; V was cut back by 4 bases and J by 4 bases. The CDR3 region is CASSHGLAGVSGANVLTF. DNA of the CDR3: TGTGCCAGCAGCCATGGACTAGCCGGAGTATCCGGGGCCAACGTCCTGACTTTC.

The chain employs TRBV27 and TRBJ1-5; TRBD1 agrees at 8 bases. The junction had 7 bases not matched to a gene; V was cut back by 5 bases and J by 7 bases. Germline assignment: CDR1 MNHEY and CDR2 SMNVEV (reference sequence). This CDR3 contains 14 residues. CDR3 region: CASSRPGQGQPQHF. CDR3 DNA sequence: TGTGCCAGCAGTAGGCCCGGACAGGGCCAGCCCCAGCATTTT.

This clone has just one count. V and J are TRBV18 and TRBJ1-2; possible D gene TRBD1, 6 bases. This CDR3 has 16 amino acids. CDR1 and CDR2 from the germline V gene are KGHSH and LQKENI. Trimming took 4 bases from V and 6 from J, leaving 21 bases between them. CDR3: CASSLRGRWTLDGYTF. The CDR3 DNA reads TGTGCCAGCTCACTCAGGGGCCGATGGACCCTGGATGGCTACACCTTC.

This chain joins TRBV7-2 and TRBJ2-7; TRBD2 might be the D (6 bases). V lost 4 bases to trimming and J lost 0 bases, with 16 bases between them. The germline V gene has CDR1 SGHTA and CDR2 FQGNSA. CDR3 length equals 16 residues. The CDR3 DNA sequence: TGTGCCAGCAGCTCCCTTCGCGGGGCCAGCTCCTACGAGCAGTACTTC. Its protein product is CASSSLRGASSYEQYF.

This chain connects TRBV28 to TRBJ1-6; the match to TRBD1 covers 7 bases. The V gene's germline CDR1 is MDHEN and CDR2 SYDVKM. J gave up 7 bases and V 6 bases, and 12 bases lay outside the gene matches. CDR3 length equals 16 residues. The chain's CDR3 is CASRRRGPGRNSPLHF. The CDR3 DNA is TGTGCCAGCAGGCGAAGGGGGCCCGGAAGAAATTCACCCCTCCACTTT.

This clone appeared once. The genes are TRBV7-3 and TRBJ2-3; 9 positions match TRBD1. V lost 5 bases and J lost 3; bases outside the gene matches: 6. The CDR3 extends over 15 amino acids. CDR1 SGHTA and CDR2 FQGTGA come from the germline V gene. The CDR3 protein is CASSVQGASTDTQYF. Here the CDR3 DNA reads TGTGCCAGCAGCGTACAGGGGGCGAGTACAGATACGCAGTATTTT.

This clone has only a few counts. V gene TRBV7-3 combines with J gene TRBJ2-7; possible D gene TRBD2, 5 bases. This CDR3 spans 15 amino acids. Germline values: CDR1 SGHTA, CDR2 FQGTGA. V shed 1 base and J shed 5 bases, with 15 bases lying between them. CDR3 sequence (DNA): TGTGCCAGCAGCTTAAGGTTGACGGGAATCGACGAGCAGTACTTC. It encodes CASSLRLTGIDEQYF.

The chain has TRBV28 and TRBJ2-1; TRBD2 matches 13 bases. This CDR3 is 16 amino acids long. Trimming took 5 bases from V and 6 from J; bases not matched to a gene: 7. CDR1 is MDHEN, CDR2 SYDVKM, per germline. CDR3 coding DNA: TGTGCCAGCAGTGCCCCGACTAGCGGGAGGATCAATGAGCAGTTCTTC. This codes for CASSAPTSGRINEQFF.

The rearrangement uses TRBV28 and TRBJ1-5, with D tentatively TRBD1 (5 bases). This CDR3 has 15 amino acids. Looked up from germline, CDR1 is MDHEN and CDR2 is SYDVKM. V lost 5 bases, J lost 12 bases, and 23 bases lay in between. Here the CDR3 DNA reads TGTGCCAGCAGTATCATGCGGGTCCAGGGTTTAGACCAGCATTTT. Its protein is CASSIMRVQGLDQHF.

The chain recombines TRBV25-1 with TRBJ1-4; D possibly corresponds to TRBD1 (5 bases). CDR1 is MGHDK, CDR2 SYGVNS, per germline. Trimming cost V 4 bases and J 3 bases, with 12 bases left between them. This CDR3 is built from 15 residues. The DNA for the CDR3 is TGTGCCAGCAGTGCTGGGGCAGGAGCTAATGAAAAACTGTTTTTT. It codes for CASSAGAGANEKLFF.

This chain connects TRBV19 to TRBJ1-1, with D tentatively TRBD1 (5 bases). V shed 6 bases and J shed 0 bases, with 14 bases lying between them. Germline V lookup: CDR1 LNHDA, CDR2 SQIVND (reference sequence). There are 15 residues in the CDR3. CDR3 coding DNA: TGTGCCAGTAGCCTACAGGCCTTGATGAACACTGAAGCTTTCTTT. Residues: CASSLQALMNTEAFF.

The chain carries TRBV5-1 and TRBJ2-1; D possibly corresponds to TRBD2 (7 bases). Germline V lookup: CDR1 SGHRS, CDR2 YFSETQ. This CDR3 is built from 14 residues. V lost 5 bases, J lost 4 bases, and 13 bases lay in between. The chain's CDR3 is CASRVGGLYNEQFF. Here the CDR3 DNA reads TGCGCCAGCAGGGTCGGGGGGCTATACAATGAGCAGTTCTTC. Supplemented by reference TRBV5-1 and TRBJ2-1, the full variable domain reads KAGVTQTPRYLIKTRGQQVTLSCSPISGHRSVSWYQQTPGQGLQFLFEYFSETQRNKGNFPGRFSGRQFSNSRSEMNVSTLELGDSALYLCASRVGGLYNEQFFGPGTRLTVL.

This rearrangement joins TRBV7-9 to TRBJ2-1; 14 nucleotides agree with TRBD2. Germline trimming cut 5 bases from V and 8 bases from J; bases unmatched to any gene: 5. The germline V gene has CDR1 SEHNR and CDR2 FQNEAQ (reference sequence). This CDR3 has 15 amino acids. The CDR3 bases are TGTGCCAGCAGCCCTCGACTAGCGGGAGGGGATGAGCAGTTCTTC. This encodes CASSPRLAGGDEQFF. Filled out from reference TRBV7-9 and TRBJ2-1, the complete variable domain reads DTGVSQNPRHKITKRGQNVTFRCDPISEHNRLYWYRQTLGQGPEFLTYFQNEAQLEKSRLLSDRFSAERPKGSFSTLEIQRTEQGDSAMYLCASSPRLAGGDEQFFGPGTRLTVL.

The CDR3 DNA sequence: TGCGCCAGCTCCGAACCGGGACTAGCGGGAGGTTACCAAGAGACCCAGTACTTC. Protein sequence: CASSEPGLAGGYQETQYF. The J gene is TRBJ2-5, the V gene TRBV10-2; 15 positions agree with TRBD2. CDR1 WSHSY and CDR2 SAAADI come from the germline V gene. The CDR3 sequence is 18 residues long. J gave up 0 bases and V 8 bases, and 10 bases lay outside the gene matches.

The chain carries TRBV7-3 and TRBJ2-5; TRBD1 matches at 9 bases. The CDR3 runs 17 residues. Germline V gene lookup returns CDR1 SGHTA and CDR2 FQGTGA. J gave up 3 bases and V 0 bases, and 8 bases lay outside the gene matches. CDR3 region: CASSLTPGQGRKETQYF. The CDR3 region has the DNA TGTGCCAGCAGCTTAACCCCGGGACAGGGACGGAAAGAGACCCAGTACTTC.

The chain is built from TRBV7-9 and TRBJ1-2; TRBD1 is a possible D gene (5 bases). Trimming took 2 bases from V and 8 from J, leaving 9 bases between them. The germline V gene encodes CDR1 SEHNR and CDR2 FQNEAQ (reference sequence). The CDR3 has 12 amino acids. In nucleotides, the CDR3 is TGTGCCAGCAGCTTACCCCAGGGAGGCTACACCTTC. It encodes CASSLPQGGYTF.

The rearrangement uses TRBV9 and TRBJ2-1; D might be TRBD1 or TRBD2, each matching 5 bases. From germline, CDR1 is SGDLS and CDR2 YYNGEE. The CDR3 extends over 14 amino acids. V lost 2 bases and J 10 bases, leaving 16 bases between the germline ends. CDR3 region: CASSVGTPGLEQFF. The CDR3 DNA follows: TGTGCCAGCAGCGTTGGGACCCCAGGACTGGAGCAGTTCTTC.